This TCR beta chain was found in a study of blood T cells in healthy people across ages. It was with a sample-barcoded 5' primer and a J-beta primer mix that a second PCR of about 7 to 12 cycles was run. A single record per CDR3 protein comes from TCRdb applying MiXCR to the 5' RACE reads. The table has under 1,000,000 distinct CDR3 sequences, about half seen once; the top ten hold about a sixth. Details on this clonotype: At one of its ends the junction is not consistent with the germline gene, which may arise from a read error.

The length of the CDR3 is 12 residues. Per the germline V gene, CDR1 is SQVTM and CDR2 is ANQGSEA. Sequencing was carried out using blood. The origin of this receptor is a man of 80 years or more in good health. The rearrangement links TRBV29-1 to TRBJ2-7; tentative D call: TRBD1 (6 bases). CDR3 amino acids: CSVRDTTYGQYF. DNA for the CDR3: TGCAGCGTTAGGGACACGACCTACGGGCAGTACTTC.